A single sample gave rise to the 5 T cell receptor beta chains below, sequenced in a study of blood T cell repertoires in COVID-19. Clones were read by immunoSEQ multiplex PCR, and TCRdb kept only the in-frame ones, dropping some. The sample includes 60,000 or so clones, around 91% seen only once; the top ten take about an eighth. Sequencing was performed on peripheral blood. All receptors come from a man aged 60 to 69 with active COVID-19.

The chain uses TRBV7-3 and TRBJ1-4, with D possibly TRBD1 on 6 matching bases. Looked up from germline, CDR1 is SGHTA and CDR2 is FQGTGA. V lost 3 bases to trimming and J lost 5 bases, with 16 bases between them. There are 16 residues in the CDR3. The CDR3 spells CASSLVGHEGNEKLFF. The CDR3 DNA reads as TGTGCCAGCAGCTTGGTGGGACATGAGGGGAATGAAAAACTGTTTTTT.

The rearrangement joins TRBV6-5 to TRBJ1-5, with 8 bases identical to TRBD1. CDR1 MNHEY and CDR2 SVGAGI come from the germline V gene. Trimming took 6 bases from V and 1 from J; bases not matched to a gene: 5. The CDR3 sequence is 15 residues long. The CDR3 DNA reads as TGTGCCAGCAGGCCAGGGGGCGGGAGCAATCAGCCCCAGCATTTT. Translating it yields CASRPGGGSNQPQHF.

Only a few counts were recorded for this clone. The CDR3 DNA sequence: TGCGCCAGCAGCCCAAAGACAGGGGTGACAGATACGCAGTATTTT. This translates into CASSPKTGVTDTQYF. The V call is TRBV5-1, the J call TRBJ2-3; 8 nucleotides align to TRBD1. This CDR3 spans 15 amino acids. The V segment lost 4 bases and the J segment 3 bases; nucleotides outside the gene matches: 7. The germline V gene has CDR1 SGHRS and CDR2 YFSETQ.

The chain combines TRBV21-1 with TRBJ2-3; the listed D gene, TRBD2, was not tested against the DNA. TRBV21-1 is designated a pseudogene. CDR3 size: 20 residues. CDR3 DNA sequence: TGTGCCAGCAGCCCTCGATTGTGCGGGAAATTAACTGGGGACACAGATACGCAGTATTTT. This codes for CASSPRLCGKLTGDTDTQYF.

The chain couples TRBV7-8 to TRBJ2-3, with a possible D match to TRBD2 (6 bases). The CDR3 consists of 15 residues. Trimming shortened V by 8 bases and J by 2 bases, and 17 bases separated the two germline ends. Germline-derived CDR1 and CDR2 are SGHVS and FQNEAQ. This CDR3 is CASANPLANTDTQYF. For the CDR3, the DNA is TGTGCCAGCGCCAACCCCCTAGCGAACACAGATACGCAGTATTTT.